What follows describes a single T cell receptor (beta chain). Its antigen is not identified. Relapses following autologous stem cell transplantation were seen in all patients, with brentuximab vedotin exposure varying. Germline assignment: CDR1 LGHNA and CDR2 YSLEER. CDR3 length equals 15 residues. V shed 0 bases and J shed 2 bases, with 8 bases lying between them. This record belongs to a study of PD-1 blockade in classical Hodgkin lymphoma. Study-wide findings and caveats: Newly diagnosed patients were said to have less baseline TCR diversity than healthy donors did. Whoever responded completely had baseline diversity much like that seen in newly diagnosed patients. Although disease activity or prior therapy may be involved, causes of the repertoire differences remain undefined.

Assay used: immunoSEQ multiplex PCR; TCRdb lists only in-frame clones, some missing. The table has about 43,000 clones, roughly three quarters seen once. The clonotype was recovered from a human donor with classical Hodgkin lymphoma. This sequence joins TRBV4-3 and TRBJ1-3; no reliable D call. The material was peripheral blood mononuclear cells (PBMCs), obtained before the second cycle of nivolumab. The CDR3 bases are TGCGCCAGCAGCCAAGATATAAGGGCTGGAAACACCATATATTTT. Its protein product is CASSQDIRAGNTIYF.